This TCR beta chain was observed in a study of cytomegalovirus exposure and HLA in healthy donors. General study points: Cytomegalovirus association was assigned to approximately 180 TCR beta chains. Under in vitro conditions, a few CMV-associated chains were confirmed as specific for CMV antigens. Many donors carried some public TCRs, although rarity characterized most TCR sequences. The classifier, whose performance was assessed in both the original and validation cohorts, reportedly diagnosed cytomegalovirus status with high specificity and sensitivity.

A word on this clone: Its antigen remains unidentified.

TCRdb's table, derived via immunoSEQ multiplex PCR, lists solely in-frame clones and lacks some. The data hold about 260,000 clones, with 90% observed a single time. The CDR3 is made up of 14 amino acids. V lost 6 bases and J lost 4; bases outside the gene matches: 6. CDR1 is MNHEY, CDR2 SMNVEV, per germline (reference sequence). The sequencing input was PBMCs. The V call is TRBV27, the J call TRBJ2-7; 10 positions match TRBD2. The sequence derives from a woman aged 25 to 39 in good health and CMV-seronegative. CDR3 region: CASSWSGREYEQYF. The CDR3 region has the DNA TGTGCCAGCAGCTGGAGCGGGAGGGAGTACGAGCAGTACTTC.